This T cell receptor beta chain was sequenced during a study of CD8+CD57+ T cells in acquired aplastic anemia. Study context: The study obtained an average of approximately 3 ug of DNA from sorted CD4+ and CD8+ cells.

This clonotype was counted at least ten times. J gave up 4 bases and V 2 bases, and 6 bases lay outside the gene matches. CDR1 is SGHTA, CDR2 FQGNSA, per germline. This CDR3 is built from 15 residues. TCR beta VDJ and CDR3 were profiled, and genomic DNA was the template. TCRdb reanalysed the reads using MiXCR and keeps one entry per CDR3 protein. The repertoire includes around 130,000 distinct CDR3 sequences, 48% of them detected once, and about 2.5% sits in the top ten. The genes are TRBV7-2 and TRBJ2-3, with 7 nucleotides matching TRBD1. Sequenced: sorted CD4+, CD8+, or CD8+CD57+ T cells (not recorded which) from PBMCs. This receptor was obtained from a human donor in good health, serving as a control. In DNA form, the CDR3 reads TGTGCCAGCAGCTTAACAGGGGCGCTGGCAGATACGCAGTATTTT. As protein: CASSLTGALADTQYF.